These 6 T cell receptor beta chains were sequenced from one sample in a study of blood T cell repertoires in COVID-19. Clones were read by immunoSEQ multiplex PCR, and TCRdb kept only the in-frame ones, dropping some. The sample includes about 210,000 clones, over 70% seen only once; the top ten take 7.5% to 9%. Sequencing was carried out using peripheral blood. The receptors were sampled from a woman aged 45-65 years with acute or convalescent COVID-19.

This sequence joins TRBV30 and TRBJ2-7; 8 bases line up with TRBD1. With 0 bases clipped from V and 2 bases from J, the junction kept 6 bases outside the gene matches. The CDR3 covers 15 residues. Germline V gene sequence: CDR1 GTSNPN, CDR2 SVGIG (reference sequence). CDR3 protein: CAWSVTGTGAYEQYF. CDR3 bases: TGTGCCTGGAGTGTAACCGGGACAGGAGCCTACGAGCAGTACTTC.

V and J are TRBV6-6 and TRBJ1-1; possible D gene TRBD1, 6 bases. V lost 6 bases and J lost 3, with 14 bases in between. The CDR3 consists of 14 residues. CDR1 and CDR2 (germline): MNHNY, SVGAGI (reference sequence). CDR3: CASRLLTGDTEAFF. The CDR3 bases are TGTGCCAGCAGGCTACTGACAGGAGACACTGAAGCTTTCTTT.

The chain is built from TRBV28 and TRBJ1-5; 7 nucleotides match TRBD1. V lost 5 bases, J lost 5 bases, and 9 bases stayed unmatched. This CDR3 contains 15 residues. From germline, CDR1 is MDHEN and CDR2 SYDVKM. CDR3 nucleotide sequence: TGTGCCAGCAGTCCCACTGACAGGGCATATCAGCCCCAGCATTTT. Translation: CASSPTDRAYQPQHF.

This chain connects TRBV10-2 to TRBJ1-6; D is ambiguous. This CDR3 has 15 amino acids. V lost 3 bases and J lost 3, with 9 bases in between. CDR1 and CDR2 from the germline V gene are WSHSY and SAAADI. CDR3 coding DNA: TGCGCCAGCAGTGAAGCGTTACGCTATAATTCACCCCTCCACTTT. Amino acid sequence: CASSEALRYNSPLHF.

This clone came up once. The J gene is TRBJ2-3, the V gene TRBV27; 7 nucleotides match TRBD2. The V gene end was trimmed by 2 bases and the J gene end by 0 bases; junction bases not matched to a gene: 2. Germline values: CDR1 MNHEY, CDR2 SMNVEV (reference sequence). This CDR3 has 15 residues. The CDR3 DNA reads as TGTGCCAGCAGTTTACGGGGGGTTAGCACAGATACGCAGTATTTT. Encoded protein: CASSLRGVSTDTQYF.

The CDR3 loop reads CATSDLYGSRPQHF. Here the CDR3 DNA reads TGTGCCACCAGTGATTTGTACGGGTCCCGACCCCAGCATTTT. The chain has TRBV24-1 and TRBJ1-5; D gene uncertain. Germline CDR1 reads KGHDR; CDR2 reads SFDVKD. V lost 0 bases and J 10 bases, leaving 12 bases between the germline ends. The CDR3 has 14 residues.